These T cell receptor beta chains were read from a single sample in a study of blood T cell repertoires in COVID-19. Only in-frame clones appear in the TCRdb table, and some are missing; sequencing was by immunoSEQ multiplex PCR. The table shows about 250,000 clones, with 65% to 85% occurring only once. Input material: peripheral blood. The receptor set was obtained from a man in his fifties or sixties with active or convalescent COVID-19. Each CDR3 is given with its conserved first and last residue. D genes are given only for firm matches. Clone size is shown for a subset of rows, as once, few, many or a class of expanded clone.

CDR3nt,CDR3aa,abundance,j_gene,v_gene,d_gene
TGCGCCAGCAGCCCAGGACTAGCGGGAGTCTACGAGCAGTACTTC,CASSPGLAGVYEQYF,.,TRBJ2-7,TRBV5-1,TRBD2
TGTGCCAGCAGCCCGACTGCGGGGGGGGATTATGAGCAGTTCTTC,CASSPTAGGDYEQFF,.,TRBJ2-1,TRBV5-6,TRBD2
TGTGCCAGCGCAAGCGACAGGAGCTCCTACGAGCAGTACTTC,CASASDRSSYEQYF,.,TRBJ2-7,TRBV18,.
TGTGCCAGCAGCCGTCCGGGGGGGACTGAAGCTTTCTTT,CASSRPGGTEAFF,.,TRBJ1-1,TRBV7-8,.
TGTGCCAGCAGTCCCGGCGGGGGGGCGCCTGGCGAGCAGTACTTC,CASSPGGGAPGEQYF,.,TRBJ2-7,TRBV7-9,TRBD2
TGTGCCAGCAGCCCTCTAGCGGGGGTAAACATTCAGTACTTC,CASSPLAGVNIQYF,.,TRBJ2-4,TRBV3-1/TRBV3-2,TRBD2
TGCGCCAGCAGCTTGGGCCAGGGGGCCGCCGGGGAGCTGTTTTTT,CASSLGQGAAGELFF,.,TRBJ2-2,TRBV5-1,TRBD1
TGTGCCAGCAGCTTGAGGCGGGCAGGGGGCGAGCAGTACTTC,CASSLRRAGGEQYF,few,TRBJ2-7,TRBV5-4,TRBD1
TGCGCCAGCAGCCCCGGGACAGGGTCTAATGAAAAACTGTTTTTT,CASSPGTGSNEKLFF,.,TRBJ1-4,TRBV5-1,TRBD1
TGTGCCAGCAGTTACTTTAGCGGGGGTGCGACAGATACGCAGTATTTT,CASSYFSGGATDTQYF,.,TRBJ2-3,TRBV6-5,TRBD2
TGTGCCAGCAGCCTAGGGGTATATGGCTACACCTTC,CASSLGVYGYTF,.,TRBJ1-2,TRBV28,.
TGTGCCTGGACCAATAGCGGGGGCCCCTACAATGAGCAGTTCTTC,CAWTNSGGPYNEQFF,.,TRBJ2-1,TRBV30,TRBD2
TGTGCCAGCAGTCCCCTCAGGGACACTGAAGCTTTCTTT,CASSPLRDTEAFF,once,TRBJ1-1,TRBV7-9,.
TGTGCCAGTAGTATAGTGGGGGGAAGTAAGGAAGCTTTCTTT,CASSIVGGSKEAFF,.,TRBJ1-1,TRBV19,.
TGTGCCAGCAGCCCTACCCAGGTGGCCGGGGAGCTGTTTTTT,CASSPTQVAGELFF,.,TRBJ2-2,TRBV7-9,.
TGTGCCACCATTCAACCAATCGGGGACTCGAAAGCGGACTATGGCTACACCTTC,CATIQPIGDSKADYGYTF,.,TRBJ1-2,TRBV10-3,.
TGTGCCAGCAGCAATCTCCCCAGTTTCACAGATACGCAGTATTTT,CASSNLPSFTDTQYF,.,TRBJ2-3,TRBV21-1,.
TGTGCCACTTTACGGGGTAGCACAGATACGCAGTATTTT,CATLRGSTDTQYF,few,TRBJ2-3,TRBV10-3,.
TGTGCCAGCTCACCTGGGCTGGATGAAAAACTGTTTTTT,CASSPGLDEKLFF,.,TRBJ1-4,TRBV18,.
TGCGCCAGCAGCACCGGTCGAGCAAATTCTGGAAACACCATATATTTT,CASSTGRANSGNTIYF,.,TRBJ1-3,TRBV5-1,.
TGTGCCAGTAGTACCCCCCGGGCTGACAGATTAAATGGCTACACCTTC,CASSTPRADRLNGYTF,.,TRBJ1-2,TRBV19,.
TGTGCCAGCAGCCAAGAAGGACTAGCGGGGGGGCCTAATGAGCAGTTCTTC,CASSQEGLAGGPNEQFF,.,TRBJ2-1,TRBV3-1/TRBV3-2,TRBD2
TGTGCCAGCAGTGAATCTCGCGGGGGCTCCAATGAGCAGTTCTTC,CASSESRGGSNEQFF,.,TRBJ2-1,TRBV2,.
TGTGCCTCTCGCGGACAACTCTCTGGGGCCAACGTCCTGACTTTC,CASRGQLSGANVLTF,.,TRBJ2-6,TRBV30,.
TGTGCCAGCAGCGTAGGGTCGGAGGGCACTGAAGCTTTCTTT,CASSVGSEGTEAFF,.,TRBJ1-1,TRBV9,.
TGTGCCAGCAGCTCCCCTCTAAGGACCCAGTACTTC,CASSSPLRTQYF,.,TRBJ2-5,TRBV11-1,.
TGTGCCAGCAGGAGGACAGCAACTAATGAAAAACTGTTTTTT,CASRRTATNEKLFF,.,TRBJ1-4,TRBV2,.
TGCGCCAGCAGCTTCACGCGGGGCAGGGGGGAGAACACTGAAGCTTTCTTT,CASSFTRGRGENTEAFF,.,TRBJ1-1,TRBV5-1,TRBD1
TGTGCCACCAGTGATTGGACAGGGGGCCAAGAGACCCAGTACTTC,CATSDWTGGQETQYF,.,TRBJ2-5,TRBV24-1,TRBD1
TGTGCCAGCAGCAGTGGCTTCGGGCAGGGCGATGAGCAGTTCTTC,CASSSGFGQGDEQFF,.,TRBJ2-1,TRBV11-3,.
TGTGCCTGGAGTAGCGGGGGAGATGGAAACACCATATATTTT,CAWSSGGDGNTIYF,.,TRBJ1-3,TRBV30,.
TGTGCCAGCAGGGGGGCTATTTTGGGGACCTACGAGCAGTACTTC,CASRGAILGTYEQYF,.,TRBJ2-7,TRBV4-2,.
TGTGCCAGCAGCTTGCCCACTAGCGGGGGGCCCCTGGCCAAAAACATTCAGTACTTC,CASSLPTSGGPLAKNIQYF,.,TRBJ2-4,TRBV5-4,TRBD2
TGTGCCAGCAGCAAAGCGACAGGACACTATGGCTACACCTTC,CASSKATGHYGYTF,.,TRBJ1-2,TRBV21-1,.
TGTGGAATAGTCCGCCAAGAGACCCAGTACTTC,CGIVRQETQYF,.,TRBJ2-5,TRBV6-5,.
TGTGCCAGCAGTGCCAGTCCAGGGACAGGGGGAGCAACTAATGAAAAACTGTTTTTT,CASSASPGTGGATNEKLFF,.,TRBJ1-4,TRBV6-1,TRBD1
TGTGCCAGCAAGCCGGACAGGGGGCGAGAGACCCAGTACTTC,CASKPDRGRETQYF,.,TRBJ2-5,TRBV28,TRBD1
TGCGCCAGCAGCTTGGCGTCTAGCGGGGGTCTCAATGAGCAGTTCTTC,CASSLASSGGLNEQFF,.,TRBJ2-1,TRBV5-1,TRBD2
TGTGCCAGCCCTCCAGTCGTCTGGTACGCTTTCTTT,CASPPVVWYAFF,few,TRBJ1-1,TRBV28,.
TGTGCCAGTAGTACGGGGACAGGGGGACCGTATTCACCCCTCCACTTT,CASSTGTGGPYSPLHF,.,TRBJ1-6,TRBV19,TRBD1
TGTGCCAGCAGCCAAGATTTTGGAGGGACTAAGGCTGAAGCTTTCTTT,CASSQDFGGTKAEAFF,.,TRBJ1-1,TRBV4-2,.
TGTGCCAGCAGTGAAGTAGTGACTAGCGGGGGAGAGCAGTTCTTC,CASSEVVTSGGEQFF,few,TRBJ2-1,TRBV2,TRBD2
TGTGCCAGCAGTGAAAGGGGGGCGGGGGGCCAGCAGTTCTTC,CASSERGAGGQQFF,.,TRBJ2-1,TRBV2,TRBD2
TGTGCCAGCAGCCAAGTGGGGGCAGGGAAAAATTCACCCCTCCACTTT,CASSQVGAGKNSPLHF,.,TRBJ1-6,TRBV4-2,.
TGCGCCAGCAGCCCGAGCTCCGGGGGATTTTCGACAGATACGCAGTATTTT,CASSPSSGGFSTDTQYF,.,TRBJ2-3,TRBV5-1,.
TGTGCCAGCAGCCCGAACCCTAGCCTCTACGATGAGCAGTTCTTC,CASSPNPSLYDEQFF,.,TRBJ2-1,TRBV9,.
TGTGCCAGTAGTGACCCCGGGACTAGCGGGGGCTACAATGAGCAGTTCTTC,CASSDPGTSGGYNEQFF,few,TRBJ2-1,TRBV19,TRBD2
TGTGCCAGCAGCTTTAGGGGGCGCAACTATGGCTACACCTTC,CASSFRGRNYGYTF,once,TRBJ1-2,TRBV7-8,TRBD1
TGCAGCGTCGGACAGGGGAACTCTTATGGCTACACCTTC,CSVGQGNSYGYTF,.,TRBJ1-2,TRBV29-1,TRBD1
TGTGCCAGCGACGGCGGGGCCATGAACACTGAAGCTTTCTTT,CASDGGAMNTEAFF,.,TRBJ1-1,TRBV6-5,.